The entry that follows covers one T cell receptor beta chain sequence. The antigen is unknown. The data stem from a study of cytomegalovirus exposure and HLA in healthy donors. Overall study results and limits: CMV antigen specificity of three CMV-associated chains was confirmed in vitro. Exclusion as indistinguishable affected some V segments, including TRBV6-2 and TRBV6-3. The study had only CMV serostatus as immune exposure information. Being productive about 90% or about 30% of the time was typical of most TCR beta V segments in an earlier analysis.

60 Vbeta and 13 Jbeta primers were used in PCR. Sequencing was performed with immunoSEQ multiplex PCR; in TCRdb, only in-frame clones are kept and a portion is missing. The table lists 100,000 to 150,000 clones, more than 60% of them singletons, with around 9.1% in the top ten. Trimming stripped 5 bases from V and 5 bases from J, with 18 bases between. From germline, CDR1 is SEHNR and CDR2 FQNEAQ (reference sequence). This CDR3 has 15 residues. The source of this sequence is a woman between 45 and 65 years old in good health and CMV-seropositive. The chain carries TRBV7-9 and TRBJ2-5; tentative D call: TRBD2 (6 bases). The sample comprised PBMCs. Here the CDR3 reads CASSPPGGNGETQYF. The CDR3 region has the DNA TGTGCCAGCAGCCCCCCTGGCGGGAATGGGGAGACCCAGTACTTC. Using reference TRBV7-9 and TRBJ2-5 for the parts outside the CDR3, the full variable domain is DTGVSQNPRHKITKRGQNVTFRCDPISEHNRLYWYRQTLGQGPEFLTYFQNEAQLEKSRLLSDRFSAERPKGSFSTLEIQRTEQGDSAMYLCASSPPGGNGETQYFGPGTRLLVL.